One sample yielded the 29 T cell receptor beta chains listed below, sequenced in a study of blood T cell repertoires in COVID-19. Clones were read by immunoSEQ multiplex PCR, and TCRdb kept only the in-frame ones, dropping some. The table includes 110,000 or so clones, 85% detected once. Sequenced: peripheral blood. The receptors derive from a man in his forties with acute or convalescent COVID-19.

The rearrangement uses TRBV6-2 or TRBV6-3 and TRBJ2-4; possibly TRBD2 for D (5 bases). CDR1 is MNHEY and CDR2 is SVGEGT in the germline V gene. V shed 5 bases and J shed 3 bases, with 14 bases lying between them. The CDR3 covers 15 residues. CDR3 nucleotides: TGTGCCAGCAGTGAGGAACTAGTTAACAAAAACATTCAGTACTTC. Translation: CASSEELVNKNIQYF.

The chain has TRBV12-3 or TRBV12-4 and TRBJ2-2, with unresolved D. The CDR3 spans 11 residues. Trimming took 6 bases from V and 6 from J, leaving 5 bases between them. In DNA, the CDR3 is TGTGCCAGCAGCTCCCCCGGGGAGCTGTTTTTT. As protein: CASSSPGELFF.

The chain employs TRBV6-5 and TRBJ2-7, with D perhaps TRBD1 (6 bases). V lost 11 bases and J 5 bases, leaving 19 bases between the germline ends. This CDR3 has 13 amino acids. Germline assignment: CDR1 MNHEY and CDR2 SVGAGI. The CDR3 reads CAVKTGKSDEQYF. CDR3 bases: TGTGCCGTAAAAACAGGGAAATCCGACGAGCAGTACTTC.

This clone was found once. The chain couples TRBV29-1 to TRBJ1-1; TRBD1 aligns across 8 bases. The V and J ends lost 6 bases and 5 bases, in that order; junction bases with no gene match: 8. Germline V lookup: CDR1 SQVTM, CDR2 ANQGSEA. This CDR3 has 13 amino acids. The DNA of the CDR3 is TGCAGCGTATCAGGACAGGGTGGAACTGAAGCTTTCTTT. It is translated as CSVSGQGGTEAFF.

The genes are TRBV5-1 and TRBJ2-7; 10 positions match TRBD2. This CDR3 contains 18 residues. Germline lookup yields CDR1 SGHRS and CDR2 YFSETQ. J lost 1 base, V lost 4 bases, and 14 bases had no gene match. The CDR3 bases are TGCGCCAGCAGCACCCTGGGGGTAGCGGGGGGTGCATCCTACGAGCAGTACTTC. Protein sequence: CASSTLGVAGGASYEQYF. Drawing the rest from reference TRBV5-1 and TRBJ2-7, the complete variable domain is KAGVTQTPRYLIKTRGQQVTLSCSPISGHRSVSWYQQTPGQGLQFLFEYFSETQRNKGNFPGRFSGRQFSNSRSEMNVSTLELGDSALYLCASSTLGVAGGASYEQYFGPGTRLTVT.

This sequence joins TRBV6-5 and TRBJ2-7; TRBD1 matches 9 bases. CDR1 MNHEY and CDR2 SVGAGI come from the germline V gene. The CDR3 totals 16 residues. Trimming at V came to 0 bases and at J to 3 bases, leaving 6 bases not matched to a gene. CDR3 amino acids: CASSYSLQGAGYEQYF. The DNA for the CDR3 is TGTGCCAGCAGTTACTCGTTACAGGGGGCGGGCTACGAGCAGTACTTC.

V and J are TRBV21-1 and TRBJ1-1. TRBV21-1 is given as a pseudogene. CDR3 length equals 17 residues. In nucleotides, the CDR3 is TGTGCCAGCGGTGGGGGTGTATTCGGCAGATCCCGGGGGATTGCTTTCTTT. Protein product: CASGGGVFGRSRGIAFF.

The rearrangement links TRBV19 to TRBJ1-1, with 8 positions matching TRBD1. J gave up 0 bases and V 7 bases, and 4 bases lay outside the gene matches. Germline V gene sequence: CDR1 LNHDA, CDR2 SQIVND (reference sequence). CDR3 size: 14 residues. CDR3 nucleotide sequence: TGTGCCAGTATCAGGACAGGGCTGAACACTGAAGCTTTCTTT. It is translated as CASIRTGLNTEAFF.

V is TRBV12-5 and J is TRBJ2-1; no clear D gene. Between the trimmed V and J ends, which lost 1 base and 3 bases, there was a span of 7 bases. Germline V gene sequence: CDR1 LGHNT, CDR2 FRNRAP. This CDR3 is built from 14 residues. CDR3 nucleotides: TGTGCTAGTGGTTTGGCTACAGTCTACAATGAGCAGTTCTTC. Amino acid sequence: CASGLATVYNEQFF.

The V gene is TRBV24-1, the J gene TRBJ2-1; 8 nucleotides align to TRBD2. The CDR3 runs to 17 residues. The ends lost 0 bases at V and 7 bases at J; junction bases unmatched: 10. Germline V gives CDR1 KGHDR, CDR2 SFDVKD. The CDR3 nucleotides read TGTGCCACCAGTGATTTGGGCGGGGGGCTTGGTTTAAATGAGCAGTTCTTC. As protein: CATSDLGGGLGLNEQFF.

J is TRBJ2-7 and V is TRBV30; TRBD1 aligns across 7 bases. Germline CDR1 reads GTSNPN; CDR2 reads SVGIG (reference sequence). CDR3 size: 13 residues. V gave up 7 bases and J gave up 5 bases; unmatched junction bases: 11. The CDR3 coding sequence is TGTGCCTCAAAGGGGGCCTTGGGGCACGAGCAGTACTTC. Amino acid sequence: CASKGALGHEQYF. The full variable domain, with the rest looked up from reference TRBV30 and TRBJ2-7, is SQTIHQWPATLVQPVGSPLSLECTVEGTSNPNLYWYRQAAGRGLQLLFYSVGIGQISSEVPQNLSASRPQDRQFILSSKKLLLSDSGFYLCASKGALGHEQYFGPGTRLTVT.

The chain links TRBV30 to TRBJ2-3; 12 positions match TRBD2. There are 14 residues in the CDR3. Germline V CDR1 and CDR2: GTSNPN, SVGIG (reference sequence). V shed 3 bases, J shed 6 bases, and the junction held 4 bases outside the gene matches. CDR3 sequence (DNA): TGTGCCTGGAGCGGACTAGCGGGGCCCGATACGCAGTATTTT. Amino acid sequence: CAWSGLAGPDTQYF.

The V gene is TRBV27, the J gene TRBJ2-7; 9 bases align to TRBD1. The CDR3 has 15 amino acids. The V segment lost 8 bases and the J segment 0 bases; nucleotides outside the gene matches: 8. CDR1 and CDR2 from the germline V gene are MNHEY and SMNVEV (reference sequence). The CDR3 DNA follows: TGTGCCAGCCGGGGGACAGGGTGGGGCTCCTACGAGCAGTACTTC. Translating gives CASRGTGWGSYEQYF.

The gene calls are TRBV18 and TRBJ2-4; 8 nucleotides line up with TRBD1. Germline loops: CDR1 KGHSH, CDR2 LQKENI. After removal of 3 bases from V and 4 bases from J, the junction contained 5 bases not matched to a gene. This CDR3 is built from 15 residues. The CDR3 sequence is CASSPTDRVKNIQYF. The CDR3 DNA follows: TGTGCCAGCTCACCCACGGACAGGGTGAAAAACATTCAGTACTTC.

The genes are TRBV10-3 and TRBJ2-5; D unresolved. The CDR3 contains 12 residues. With 6 bases removed from V and 4 bases from J, the gap between germline ends came to 9 bases. Per the germline V gene, CDR1 is ENHRY and CDR2 is SYGVKD. CDR3 sequence (DNA): TGTGCCATCAGCCTGCTCGGAGAGACCCAGTACTTC. It yields the protein CAISLLGETQYF.

This sequence joins TRBV10-2 and TRBJ1-1; 7 positions match TRBD1. Trimming at V came to 6 bases and at J to 4 bases, leaving 8 bases not matched to a gene. Germline assignment: CDR1 WSHSY and CDR2 SAAADI. This CDR3 is built from 14 residues. The CDR3 region is CASRKLQGPTEAFF. In DNA form, the CDR3 reads TGCGCCAGCAGGAAATTACAGGGGCCCACTGAAGCTTTCTTT.

This chain links TRBV5-1 with TRBJ1-1; D unclear. Germline V lookup: CDR1 SGHRS, CDR2 YFSETQ. V was shortened by 0 bases and J by 9 bases, with 15 bases between the two germline ends. This CDR3 comprises 14 residues. CDR3 DNA sequence: TGCGCCAGCAGCTTGGGTTTCATCGGGGATCAAGCTTTCTTT. This encodes CASSLGFIGDQAFF.

The V and J genes are TRBV7-2 and TRBJ2-1; D is perhaps TRBD1 (6 bases). V was clipped by 5 bases and J by 0 bases, with 14 bases between them. The CDR3 has 16 residues. The germline V gene has CDR1 SGHTA and CDR2 FQGNSA. The CDR3 coding sequence is TGTGCCAGCAGCCCGACCCGACAGGCCTCCTACAATGAGCAGTTCTTC. Translating gives CASSPTRQASYNEQFF.

V gene TRBV18 combines with J gene TRBJ2-1, with 8 bases matching TRBD1. With V trimmed by 5 bases and J by 12 bases, 9 bases remained unmatched. This CDR3 comprises 13 residues. CDR1 KGHSH and CDR2 LQKENI come from the germline V gene. In DNA form, the CDR3 reads TGTGCCAGCTCAGAAAACCGGGACAGGCGGCAGTTCTTC. Its translation is CASSENRDRRQFF.

The chain uses TRBV4-3 and TRBJ2-1; TRBD1 matches 8 bases. The V and J ends lost 4 bases and 0 bases, in that order; junction bases with no gene match: 14. CDR1 and CDR2 from the germline V gene are LGHNA and YSLEER. The CDR3 contains 19 residues. The CDR3 DNA is TGCGCCAGCAGCCGCTACCGTGGGACAGGAGCTCCCTCCTACAATGAGCAGTTCTTC. This translates into CASSRYRGTGAPSYNEQFF.

CDR3 sequence: CASSIDSVNEQFF. The CDR3 bases are TGTGCCAGTAGTATAGATTCGGTCAATGAGCAGTTCTTC. The chain combines TRBV19 with TRBJ2-1; D uncertain. Germline CDR1 reads LNHDA; CDR2 reads SQIVND (reference sequence). The V gene lost 0 bases and the J gene lost 6 bases, with 6 bases spanning the gap. The CDR3 has 13 amino acids.

CDR3 DNA: TGTGCCAGCAGCCCCCTCCCCCAGTCAGGGGGTAACTATGGCTACACCTTC. This encodes CASSPLPQSGGNYGYTF. The J gene is TRBJ1-2, the V gene TRBV9; 7 bases line up with TRBD1. This CDR3 region has 17 residues. V dropped 4 bases and J dropped 1; count of bases not matched to a gene: 13. Germline-derived CDR1 and CDR2 are SGDLS and YYNGEE.

CDR3 coding DNA: TGCGCCAGCAGCTTGTTGGCGGGCCAGACTACATCCAATGAGCAGTTCTTC. As protein: CASSLLAGQTTSNEQFF. The gene calls are TRBV5-1 and TRBJ2-1; TRBD2 is a possible D gene (5 bases). V was cut by 1 base and J by 6 bases, with 20 bases left in between. This CDR3 has 17 residues. Germline CDR1 SGHRS, CDR2 YFSETQ.

The J gene is TRBJ1-1, the V gene TRBV11-1; D is unclear. The germline V gene has CDR1 SGHAT and CDR2 FQDESV (reference sequence). The CDR3 is 15 amino acids. Trimming removed 1 base from V and 11 bases from J, with 20 bases in between. CDR3 nucleotide sequence: TGTGCCAGCAGCTTAGGAGATGTTGGGCAGGTCGAGGCTTTCTTT. This translates into CASSLGDVGQVEAFF. Variable domain in full (rest from reference TRBV11-1 and TRBJ1-1): EAEVAQSPRYKITEKSQAVAFWCDPISGHATLYWYRQILGQGPELLVQFQDESVVDDSQLPKDRFSAERLKGVDSTLKIQPAELGDSAMYLCASSLGDVGQVEAFFGQGTRLTVV.

The chain combines TRBV27 with TRBJ1-5; D is uncertain. This CDR3 has 13 residues. V lost 2 bases and J lost 6, with 8 bases in between. Per germline, CDR1 MNHEY and CDR2 SMNVEV (reference sequence). CDR3 sequence (DNA): TGTGCCAGCAGTTTAAGCCCGGGTCAGCCCCAGCATTTT. Its translation: CASSLSPGQPQHF.

This clone was seen a few times. The gene calls are TRBV6-5 and TRBJ1-5; a possible D gene is TRBD1 (5 bases). Trimming took 4 bases from V and 0 from J, leaving 7 bases between them. CDR1 and CDR2 from the germline V gene are MNHEY and SVGAGI. The CDR3 totals 14 residues. CDR3: CASSSRVSNQPQHF. CDR3 coding DNA: TGTGCCAGCAGTTCCAGGGTTAGCAATCAGCCCCAGCATTTT.

V is TRBV19 and J is TRBJ2-1; TRBD2 matches 10 bases. V trimming: 5 bases; J trimming: 8 bases; junction bases outside the gene matches: 9. The CDR3 covers 15 residues. Germline-derived CDR1 and CDR2 are LNHDA and SQIVND (reference sequence). In DNA form, the CDR3 reads TGTGCCAGTAGTCGACTAGCGGGCCTAAGGGATGAGCAGTTCTTC. It translates to CASSRLAGLRDEQFF.

V and J are TRBV7-6 and TRBJ2-3, with a possible D match to TRBD2 (5 bases). Germline V gene sequence: CDR1 SGHVS, CDR2 FNYEAQ. Deletions cut 2 bases from V and 2 bases from J, with 8 bases between. The CDR3 length is 14 residues. CDR3 residues: CASSLTRFTDTQYF. CDR3 sequence (DNA): TGTGCCAGCAGCTTAACTAGATTCACAGATACGCAGTATTTT.

V gene TRBV24-1 combines with J gene TRBJ1-2, with 7 bases lining up with TRBD1. This CDR3 is built from 15 residues. The V gene end was trimmed by 3 bases and the J gene end by 5 bases; junction bases not matched to a gene: 8. Germline-derived CDR1 and CDR2 are KGHDR and SFDVKD. The CDR3: CATSDHTTGYYGYTF. The DNA for the CDR3 is TGTGCCACCAGTGATCACACGACAGGGTATTATGGCTACACCTTC.